The rows below give T cell receptor beta chains drawn from one sample of a study of blood T cell repertoires in COVID-19. Profiled with immunoSEQ multiplex PCR; TCRdb holds only in-frame clones, not every one. The repertoire holds roughly 180,000 clones, with 86% as singletons. Sequencing was done on a sample of PBMCs or T cells enriched from blood (not recorded which). These receptors all stem from a woman in her twenties or thirties who had recovered from COVID-19. Each CDR3 is given with its conserved first and last residue. Fields, in order: V gene, D gene, J gene, clone size, CDR3 DNA, CDR3 protein. D genes are given only for firm matches. Size values are once, few and many counts, or a class for expanded clones, and some rows have none.

>TRBV5-1|-|TRBJ1-1|-
TGCGCCAGCAGCCCGGTCCCGGGGGTGAACACTGAAGCTTTCTTT
CASSPVPGVNTEAFF
>TRBV29-1|TRBD2|TRBJ2-1|-
TGCAGCGTTGTAGGACTAGCGGGAGCTCAGCGCTTTGTTAATGAGCAGTTCTTC
CSVVGLAGAQRFVNEQFF
>TRBV2|-|TRBJ2-3|-
TGTGCCAGCGCGACGACGGGGGACGCAGATACGCAGTATTTT
CASATTGDADTQYF
>TRBV18|TRBD2|TRBJ2-5|-
TGTGCCAGCTCGCGTGGGCCGGGAGGGCCGAAAGAGACCCAGTACTTC
CASSRGPGGPKETQYF
>TRBV7-3|TRBD1|TRBJ1-1|-
TGTGCCAGCAGCTCAGGGGGCGGGTCGCCTGAAGCTTTCTTT
CASSSGGGSPEAFF
>TRBV27|TRBD1|TRBJ2-3|-
TGTGCCAGCAGTCTGGACAGGGTGGTTAAAGATACGCAGTATTTT
CASSLDRVVKDTQYF
>TRBV5-1|TRBD2|TRBJ2-6|-
TGCGCCAGCGGAAGGACTAGCGGGAGTTCAGGGGCCAACGTCCTGACTTTC
CASGRTSGSSGANVLTF
>TRBV2|TRBD2|TRBJ2-5|-
TGTGCCAGCAGCGGTGGGAGGGGCGAGACCCAGTACTTC
CASSGGRGETQYF
>TRBV7-3|-|TRBJ2-2|-
TGTGCCAGCAGCTTACTGGCGGGAAGAACCGGGGAGCTGTTTTTT
CASSLLAGRTGELFF
>TRBV24-1|-|TRBJ2-1|-
TGTGCCACCAGTGAGTTCGGGTCCTACAATGAGCAGTTCTTC
CATSEFGSYNEQFF
>TRBV9|-|TRBJ2-3|-
TGTGCCAGCAGCGTAGCAAGCACAGATACGCAGTATTTT
CASSVASTDTQYF
>TRBV15|TRBD2|TRBJ2-1|-
TGTGCCACCAGCAGAGATCTGGGACTAGCCGCGAATGAGCAGTTCTTC
CATSRDLGLAANEQFF
>TRBV4-2|-|TRBJ2-7|few
TGTGCCAGCAGCCAAGGGGCGGATAGCGCATACTACGAGCAGTACTTC
CASSQGADSAYYEQYF
>TRBV11-2|TRBD1|TRBJ2-7|-
TGTGCCAGCAGCGCCGACAGGGGGCCGACCTACGAGCAGTACTTC
CASSADRGPTYEQYF
>TRBV2|TRBD2|TRBJ2-5|-
TGTGCCAGCAGTGTCGCGGGGACTAGCGGGAGTTTCCAAGAGACCCAGTACTTC
CASSVAGTSGSFQETQYF
>TRBV13|-|TRBJ2-7|few
TGTGCCAGCAGCCAGCAGGGAAGGTCCCACGAGCAGTACTTC
CASSQQGRSHEQYF
>TRBV11-3|TRBD1|TRBJ1-1|-
TGTGCCAGCAGCATTGGGACAGCTACTGAAGCTTTCTTT
CASSIGTATEAFF
>TRBV29-1|TRBD2|TRBJ2-1|-
TGCAGCGCCCCACTAGCGGATGGGTCCAATGAGCAGTTCTTC
CSAPLADGSNEQFF
>TRBV3-1/TRBV3-2|TRBD2|TRBJ2-1|-
TGTGCCAGCAGCACTAGCGGACCTGAGCAGTTCTTC
CASSTSGPEQFF
>TRBV7-2|-|TRBJ1-4|few
TGTGCCAGCAGCTTACCCAACACCAACGTTGCAACTAATGAAAAACTGTTTTTT
CASSLPNTNVATNEKLFF
>TRBV25-1|TRBD1|TRBJ2-7|-
TGTGCCAGCAGTGAAAGGCAGGGGGCGTATGGGGAGCAGTACTTC
CASSERQGAYGEQYF
>TRBV15|TRBD2|TRBJ2-1|-
TGTGCCACCAGCAGAGCTGCCCTAGCGGGAGCCTTCTACAATGAGCAGTTCTTC
CATSRAALAGAFYNEQFF
>TRBV3-1/TRBV3-2|TRBD1|TRBJ1-2|-
TGTGCCAGCAGCCGAGACAGGGGGTGGGTCGGCTACACCTTC
CASSRDRGWVGYTF
>TRBV7-8|TRBD1|TRBJ2-5|-
TGTGCCAGCAGCGGGAGCAACAGGGGGCAGCAGACCCAGTACTTC
CASSGSNRGQQTQYF
>TRBV27|TRBD1|TRBJ1-3|-
TGTGCCAGCAGTCCGCACGACAGGGTTGGAAACACCATATATTTT
CASSPHDRVGNTIYF
>TRBV7-6|-|TRBJ2-7|-
TGTGCCAGCAGCCCAAGCCCGGGACTGGACCATACCTACGAGCAGTACTTC
CASSPSPGLDHTYEQYF
>TRBV21-1|-|TRBJ1-4|-
TGTGCCAGCAGCACACAGGGACATGATGAAAAACTGTTTTTT
CASSTQGHDEKLFF
>TRBV4-2|-|TRBJ2-1|-
TGTGCCAGCAGCCAATTAAATGAGCAGTTCTTC
CASSQLNEQFF
>TRBV2|TRBD1|TRBJ1-2|few
TGTGCCAGCAGCTACCGGGACAGGGGACACACCTTC
CASSYRDRGHTF
>TRBV11-2|-|TRBJ1-6|-
TGTGCCAGCAGCTCAACAGGAGCCAATTCACCCCTCCACTTT
CASSSTGANSPLHF
>TRBV11-2|-|TRBJ2-5|once
TGTGCCAGCAGCTTATTAGGAGGGGGGGGAGAGACCCAGTACTTC
CASSLLGGGGETQYF
>TRBV10-2|TRBD1|TRBJ1-1|few
TGCGCCAGCAGTGAATTCTATCGACAGGGTGGGGGGAACACTGAAGCTTTCTTT
CASSEFYRQGGGNTEAFF
>TRBV27|-|TRBJ1-2|-
TGTGCCAGCAGTCCTGACAGGACGATAGCCTATGGCTACACCTTC
CASSPDRTIAYGYTF
>TRBV3-1/TRBV3-2|-|TRBJ2-7|-
TGTGCCAGCAGCCAATTGACTGCTTCCCCTTACGAGCAGTACTTC
CASSQLTASPYEQYF
>TRBV11-3|-|TRBJ2-5|-
TGTGCCAGCAGCCCTAACTACCGGGGGACCACAGAGACCCAGTACTTC
CASSPNYRGTTETQYF
>TRBV3-1/TRBV3-2|-|TRBJ1-5|few
TGTGCCAGCAGCCAAGGGGTCAGTTTGGGGAGGAATCAGCCCCAGCATTTT
CASSQGVSLGRNQPQHF
>TRBV7-8|-|TRBJ2-4|-
TGTGCCAGCAGCTTCCAGAGGACTTTTATAGCCAAAAACATTCAGTACTTC
CASSFQRTFIAKNIQYF
>TRBV28|-|TRBJ2-7|-
TGTGCCAGCAGGGGGGCAGGGTCTCCCTACGAGCAGTACTTC
CASRGAGSPYEQYF
>TRBV9|-|TRBJ2-7|once
TGTGCCAGCAGCGTATCTGGACAGACCTACGAGCAGTACTTC
CASSVSGQTYEQYF
>TRBV29-1|-|TRBJ2-7|-
TGCAGCGTTGATACGGGTTTCCCCTACGAGCAGTACTTC
CSVDTGFPYEQYF